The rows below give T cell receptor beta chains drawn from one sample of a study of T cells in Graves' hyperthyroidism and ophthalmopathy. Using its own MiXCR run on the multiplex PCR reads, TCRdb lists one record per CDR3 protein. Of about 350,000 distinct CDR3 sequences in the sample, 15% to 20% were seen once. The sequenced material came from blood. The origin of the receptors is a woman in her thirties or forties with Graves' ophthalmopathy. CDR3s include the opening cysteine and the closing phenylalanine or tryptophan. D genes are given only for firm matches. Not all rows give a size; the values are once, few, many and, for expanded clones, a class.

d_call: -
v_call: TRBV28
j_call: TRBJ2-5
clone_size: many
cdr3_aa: CASSRHKETQYF
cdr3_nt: TGTGCCAGCAGTAGGCACAAGGAGACCCAGTACTTC

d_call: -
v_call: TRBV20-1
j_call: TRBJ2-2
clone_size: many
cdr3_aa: CSARGASGELFF
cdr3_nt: TGCAGTGCTAGAGGCGCGAGTGGGGAGCTGTTTTTT

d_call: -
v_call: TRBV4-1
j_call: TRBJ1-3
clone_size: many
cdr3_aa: CASSQPMTGSSGNTIYF
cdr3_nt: TGCGCCAGCAGCCAACCAATGACAGGAAGCTCTGGAAACACCATATATTTT

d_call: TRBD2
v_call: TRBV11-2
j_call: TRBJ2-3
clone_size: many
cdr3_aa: CASAMGGRITDTQYF
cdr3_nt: TGTGCCAGCGCCATGGGCGGGAGGATCACAGATACGCAGTATTTT

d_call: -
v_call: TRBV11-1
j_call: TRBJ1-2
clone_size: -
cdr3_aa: CASSFSSELDGYTF
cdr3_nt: TGTGCCAGCAGCTTTTCCAGTGAGCTGGATGGCTACACCTTC

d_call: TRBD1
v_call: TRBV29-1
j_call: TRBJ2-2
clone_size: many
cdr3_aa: CSVDRDTTGELFF
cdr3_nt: TGCAGCGTGGACAGGGATACCACCGGGGAGCTGTTTTTT

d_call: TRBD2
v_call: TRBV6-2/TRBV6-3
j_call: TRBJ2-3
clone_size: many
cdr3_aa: CASSRTSGRAGLQDTQYF
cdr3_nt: TGTGCCAGCAGTCGCACTAGCGGGAGGGCCGGTCTTCAAGATACGCAGTATTTT

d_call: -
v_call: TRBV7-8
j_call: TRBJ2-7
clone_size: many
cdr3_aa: CASSLVGNIRRQYF
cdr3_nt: TGTGCCAGCAGCTTGGTCGGCAATATAAGACGGCAGTACTTC

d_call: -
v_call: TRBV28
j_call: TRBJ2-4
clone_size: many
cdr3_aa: CASSPGLFPKNIQYF
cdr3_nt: TGTGCCAGCAGTCCCGGACTGTTTCCCAAAAACATTCAGTACTTC

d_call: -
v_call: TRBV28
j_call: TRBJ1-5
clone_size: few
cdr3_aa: CAGWGGLGGWPQHF
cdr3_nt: TGTGCCGGTTGGGGGGGGCTAGGGGGATGGCCCCAGCATTTT

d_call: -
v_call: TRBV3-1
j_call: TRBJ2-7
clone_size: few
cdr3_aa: CASSQGLGLYEQYF
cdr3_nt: TGTGCCAGCAGCCAAGGGTTGGGCCTCTACGAGCAGTACTTC

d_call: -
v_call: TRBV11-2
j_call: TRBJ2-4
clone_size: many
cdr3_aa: CASSGLQGGFKNIQYF
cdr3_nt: TGTGCCAGCAGCGGTTTACAGGGAGGGTTTAAAAACATTCAGTACTTC

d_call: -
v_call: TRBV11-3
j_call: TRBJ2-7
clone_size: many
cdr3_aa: CASSQTAGVPYEQYF
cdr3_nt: TGTGCCAGCAGCCAAACCGCAGGGGTTCCCTACGAGCAGTACTTC

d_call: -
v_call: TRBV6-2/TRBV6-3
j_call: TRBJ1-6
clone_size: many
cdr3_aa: CASSSARDNSPLHF
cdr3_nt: TGTGCCAGCAGTTCTGCTCGGGATAATTCACCCCTCCACTTT

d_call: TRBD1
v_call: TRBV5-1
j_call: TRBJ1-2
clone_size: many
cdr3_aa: CASSLGQGYVYGYTF
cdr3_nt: TGCGCCAGCAGCTTGGGACAGGGGTATGTCTATGGCTACACCTTC

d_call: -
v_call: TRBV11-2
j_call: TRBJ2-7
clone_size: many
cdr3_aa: CASSLERSSSYEQYF
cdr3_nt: TGTGCCAGCAGCTTAGAGAGGAGTAGCTCCTACGAGCAGTACTTC

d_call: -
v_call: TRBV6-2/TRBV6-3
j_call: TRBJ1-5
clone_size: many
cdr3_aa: CASSPWRGQQPQHF
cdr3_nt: TGTGCCAGCAGTCCATGGAGGGGCCAGCAGCCCCAGCATTTT

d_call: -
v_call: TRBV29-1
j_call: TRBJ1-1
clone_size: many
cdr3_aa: CSVEAEGPSVAFF
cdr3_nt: TGCAGCGTTGAAGCCGAAGGGCCCTCGGTGGCTTTCTTT

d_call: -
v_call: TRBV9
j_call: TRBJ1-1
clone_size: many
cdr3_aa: CASSVGGVSTEAFF
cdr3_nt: TGTGCCAGCAGCGTAGGGGGGGTGAGCACTGAAGCTTTCTTT

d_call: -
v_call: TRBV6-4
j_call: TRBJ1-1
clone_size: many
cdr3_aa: CASGVLETEAFF
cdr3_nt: TGTGCCAGCGGGGTTTTAGAGACTGAAGCTTTCTTT

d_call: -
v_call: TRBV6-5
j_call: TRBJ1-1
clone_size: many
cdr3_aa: CASSYTSSNTGTKAFF
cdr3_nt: TGTGCCAGCAGTTACACAAGCTCAAACACCGGGACAAAGGCTTTCTTT

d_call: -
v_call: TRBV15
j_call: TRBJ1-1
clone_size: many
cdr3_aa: CATSRERGSNTEAFF
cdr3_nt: TGTGCCACCAGCAGAGAGCGGGGGAGTAACACTGAAGCTTTCTTT

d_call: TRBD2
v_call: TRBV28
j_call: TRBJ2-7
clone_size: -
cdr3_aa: CASTPAGGAEEQYF
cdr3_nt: TGTGCCAGCACTCCAGCGGGGGGCGCGGAAGAGCAGTACTTC

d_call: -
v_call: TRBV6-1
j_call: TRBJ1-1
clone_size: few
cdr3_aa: CASSAQGTCTEAFF
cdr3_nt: TGTGCCAGCAGTGCACAGGGTACGTGCACTGAAGCTTTCTTT

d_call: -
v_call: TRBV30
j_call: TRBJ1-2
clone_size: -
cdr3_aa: CAWMTRSSSAF
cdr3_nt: TGTGCCTGGATGACACGGTCTTCGTCAGCCTTC

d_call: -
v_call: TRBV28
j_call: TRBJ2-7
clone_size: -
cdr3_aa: CASSSVQGPYEQSF
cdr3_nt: TGTGCCAGCAGTTCGGTACAGGGTCCCTACGAGCAGTCCTTC

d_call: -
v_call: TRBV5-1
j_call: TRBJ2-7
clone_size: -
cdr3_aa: CASSLGTGRGVEQYF
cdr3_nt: TGCGCCAGCAGCTTGGGAACAGGGAGGGGAGTTGAGCAGTACTTC

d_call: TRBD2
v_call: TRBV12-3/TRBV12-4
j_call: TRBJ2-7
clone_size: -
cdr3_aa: CASSLGLVGDEQYF
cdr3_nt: TGTGCCAGCAGTTTGGGACTAGTAGGGGACGAGCAGTACTTC

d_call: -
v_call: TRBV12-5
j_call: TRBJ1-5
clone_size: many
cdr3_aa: CASGQGQPQHF
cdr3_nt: TGTGCTAGTGGCCAGGGGCAGCCCCAGCATTTT

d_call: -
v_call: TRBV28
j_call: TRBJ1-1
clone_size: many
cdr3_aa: CASSVLGGSEAFF
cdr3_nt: TGTGCCAGCAGTGTACTAGGAGGCTCTGAAGCTTTCTTT

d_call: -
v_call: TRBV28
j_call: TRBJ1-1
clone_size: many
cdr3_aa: CASRRPSWNTEAFF
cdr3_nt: TGTGCCAGCAGGCGACCATCTTGGAACACTGAAGCTTTCTTT

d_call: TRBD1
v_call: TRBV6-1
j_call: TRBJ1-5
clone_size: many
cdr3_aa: CASSDLTGSNQPQHF
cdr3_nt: TGTGCCAGCAGTGATTTGACAGGGAGCAATCAGCCCCAGCATTTT

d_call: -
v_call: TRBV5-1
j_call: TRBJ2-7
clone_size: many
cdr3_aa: CASSLGVGSSYEQYF
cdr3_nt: TGCGCCAGCAGCTTGGGGGTGGGAAGCTCCTACGAGCAGTACTTC

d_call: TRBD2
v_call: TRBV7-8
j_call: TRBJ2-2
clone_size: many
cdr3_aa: CASSMNPGLAATGELFF
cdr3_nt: TGTGCCAGCAGCATGAATCCGGGACTAGCAGCAACCGGGGAGCTGTTTTTT

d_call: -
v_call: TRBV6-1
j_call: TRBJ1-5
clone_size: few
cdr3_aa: CASSDDPVDSNQPQLF
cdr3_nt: TGTGCCAGCAGTGACGATCCCGTGGATAGCAATCAGCCCCAGCTTTTT

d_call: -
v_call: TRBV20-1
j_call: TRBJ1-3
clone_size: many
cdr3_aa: CSASSGRTGNTIYF
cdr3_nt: TGCAGTGCTAGCTCGGGGAGGACTGGAAACACCATATATTTT

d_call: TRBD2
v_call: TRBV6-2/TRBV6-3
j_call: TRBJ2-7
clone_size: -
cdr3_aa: CASILPRAGGVYEQYF
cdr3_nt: TGTGCCAGCATCCTACCCAGGGCGGGAGGGGTCTACGAGCAGTACTTC

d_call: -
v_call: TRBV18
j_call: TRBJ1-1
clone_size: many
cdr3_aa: CASSPNDLMGAFF
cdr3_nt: TGTGCCAGCTCACCTAATGACCTGATGGGAGCTTTCTTT

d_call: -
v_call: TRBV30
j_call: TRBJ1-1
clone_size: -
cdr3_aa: CAWSVRWDTEAFF
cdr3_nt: TGTGCCTGGAGTGTACGGTGGGACACTGAAGCTTTCTTT

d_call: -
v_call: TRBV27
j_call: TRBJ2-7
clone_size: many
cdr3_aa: CASSLTGEFFYEQYF
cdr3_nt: TGTGCCAGCAGTTTAACGGGGGAGTTCTTCTACGAGCAGTACTTC